One and the same sample provided the 17 T cell receptor beta chains below, sequenced in a study of blood T cell repertoires in COVID-19. The table came from immunoSEQ multiplex PCR; TCRdb's copy has only in-frame clones and leaves some out. The sample holds tens of thousands of clones, roughly 85% seen once. The sequenced material came from peripheral blood. Every receptor here comes from a woman at least 80 years old with acute or convalescent COVID-19.

The gene calls are TRBV28 and TRBJ2-3, with 7 bases lining up with TRBD1. This CDR3 spans 15 amino acids. CDR1 and CDR2 from the germline V gene are MDHEN and SYDVKM. The V segment lost 5 bases and the J segment 0 bases; nucleotides outside the gene matches: 5. The CDR3 region is CASSEGGHSTDTQYF. The CDR3, as DNA: TGTGCCAGCAGTGAAGGGGGCCATAGCACAGATACGCAGTATTTT.

This chain links TRBV19 with TRBJ1-2, with 8 bases that match TRBD1. Germline CDR1 is LNHDA and CDR2 is SQIVND (reference sequence). The CDR3 length is 14 residues. V trimming: 8 bases; J trimming: 4 bases; junction bases outside the gene matches: 9. The CDR3 DNA follows: TGTGCCAGTTGGGCAGGGGGCAGCGCCTATGGCTACACCTTC. It specifies CASWAGGSAYGYTF.

J is TRBJ2-6 and V is TRBV5-5; D may be TRBD2 (5 bases). Trimming pared 6 bases from V and 3 bases from J, leaving 16 bases between. The CDR3 has 16 residues. Germline-derived CDR1 and CDR2 are SGHKS and YYEKEE (reference sequence). For the CDR3, the DNA is TGTGCCAGCACCTCCGGGATAAATCTTGGGGCCAACGTCCTGACTTTC. Translated: CASTSGINLGANVLTF.

The chain couples TRBV2 to TRBJ2-5, with TRBD2 matching 7 bases. Germline V gene data show CDR1 as SNHLY and CDR2 as FYNNEI. The CDR3 is made up of 15 amino acids. V trimming: 6 bases; J trimming: 0 bases; junction bases outside the gene matches: 7. DNA for the CDR3: TGTGCCAGCAGAGGACTAGTTGCGTACCAAGAGACCCAGTACTTC. Encoded protein: CASRGLVAYQETQYF.

V and J are TRBV30 and TRBJ1-4; no firm D call. Germline assignment: CDR1 GTSNPN and CDR2 SVGIG (reference sequence). The CDR3 totals 14 residues. The V end was cut by 1 base, the J end by 0 bases, with 6 bases between. CDR3 residues: CAWSGTATNEKLFF. CDR3 nucleotide sequence: TGTGCCTGGAGTGGGACTGCAACTAATGAAAAACTGTTTTTT. The variable domain in full, with the rest retrieved from reference TRBV30 and TRBJ1-4, is SQTIHQWPATLVQPVGSPLSLECTVEGTSNPNLYWYRQAAGRGLQLLFYSVGIGQISSEVPQNLSASRPQDRQFILSSKKLLLSDSGFYLCAWSGTATNEKLFFGSGTQLSVL.

The rearrangement uses TRBV12-3 or TRBV12-4 and TRBJ1-2; D is unresolved. The CDR3 covers 11 residues. V was pared by 8 bases and J by 8 bases, with 12 bases between. The CDR3 nucleotides are TGTGCCAGCTCTCGAGGAGAAGGCTACACCTTC. Translated: CASSRGEGYTF.

The genes are TRBV18 and TRBJ1-3; D uncertain. Trimming pared 3 bases from V and 9 bases from J, leaving 12 bases between. This CDR3 is built from 13 residues. Per the germline V gene, CDR1 is KGHSH and CDR2 is LQKENI. CDR3 bases: TGTGCCAGCTCACCCGACTTAGGAGGCACCATATATTTT. Translated: CASSPDLGGTIYF.

J is TRBJ2-7 and V is TRBV7-8, with 9 bases lining up with TRBD1. Per the germline V gene, CDR1 is SGHVS and CDR2 is FQNEAQ. V shed 5 bases and J 6 bases; nucleotides not matched to a gene: 11. This CDR3 region has 15 residues. In DNA form, the CDR3 reads TGTGCCAGCAGCCCCCCCGGGACAGGGAGGAGCGAGCAGTACTTC. This translates into CASSPPGTGRSEQYF. Using reference TRBV7-8 and TRBJ2-7 for the parts outside the CDR3, the full variable domain is GAGVSQSPRYKVAKRGQDVALRCDPISGHVSLFWYQQALGQGPEFLTYFQNEAQLDKSGLPSDRFFAERPEGSVSTLKIQRTQQEDSAVYLCASSPPGTGRSEQYFGPGTRLTVT.

This clone was recorded once. The genes are TRBV30 and TRBJ2-5, with TRBD2 as a possible D gene (5 bases). Germline lookup yields CDR1 GTSNPN and CDR2 SVGIG (reference sequence). This CDR3 region has 11 residues. The ends were cut back, 3 bases at V and 9 bases at J, with 11 bases in the middle. In nucleotides, the CDR3 is TGTGCCTGGAGGGGCGGAGCGGCCCAGTACTTC. Translated, it gives CAWRGGAAQYF.

This clone was counted once. The chain recombines TRBV28 with TRBJ1-4; D uncertain. There are 11 residues in the CDR3. V lost 1 base and J lost 13, with 7 bases in between. The germline V gene encodes CDR1 MDHEN and CDR2 SYDVKM. In DNA form, the CDR3 reads TGTGCCAGCAGTTTATTCGGGAGACTGTTTTTT. It yields the protein CASSLFGRLFF.

CDR3 coding DNA: TGCGCCAGCAGCTGGGGACTCGGCGCAACTAATGAAAAACTGTTTTTT. The encoded protein is CASSWGLGATNEKLFF. The chain combines TRBV5-1 with TRBJ1-4, with D possibly being TRBD1 (5 bases). The ends were cut back, 3 bases at V and 0 bases at J, with 12 bases in the middle. The CDR3 has 16 amino acids. Germline V gene sequence: CDR1 SGHRS, CDR2 YFSETQ.

The chain links TRBV5-1 to TRBJ2-3; 7 nucleotides line up with TRBD1. V shed 3 bases and J 5 bases; nucleotides not matched to a gene: 6. CDR3 length: 14 residues. Germline-derived CDR1 and CDR2 are SGHRS and YFSETQ. The CDR3 protein is CASSSRTGGDTQYF. The CDR3 nucleotides are TGCGCCAGCAGCTCCCGGACAGGCGGAGATACGCAGTATTTT.

This clone was detected only once. The J gene is TRBJ1-5, the V gene TRBV6-5; possibly TRBD1 for D (5 bases). Germline lookup yields CDR1 MNHEY and CDR2 SVGAGI. The CDR3 consists of 15 residues. The ends were cut back, 5 bases at V and 6 bases at J, with 17 bases in the middle. The CDR3 spells CASSLLGSGSQPQHF. CDR3 bases: TGTGCCAGCAGTCTACTCGGATCAGGGTCTCAGCCCCAGCATTTT.

The J gene is TRBJ1-1, the V gene TRBV6-5; a possible D gene is TRBD1 (5 bases). The CDR3 runs 13 residues. V gave up 6 bases and J gave up 1 base, with 9 bases separating them. Germline V gene sequence: CDR1 MNHEY, CDR2 SVGAGI. The CDR3 sequence: CASSRQRNTEAFF. The CDR3 nucleotides read TGTGCCAGCAGCAGACAGAGGAACACTGAAGCTTTCTTT.

This clone came up a few times. The chain combines TRBV5-1 with TRBJ1-2, with D possibly matching TRBD1 (6 bases). The V end was cut by 4 bases, the J end by 8 bases, with 12 bases between. This CDR3 has 12 amino acids. Germline CDR1 is SGHRS and CDR2 is YFSETQ. CDR3 nucleotide sequence: TGCGCCAGCAGCCTCCCAGGGGAGGGCTACACCTTC. This translates into CASSLPGEGYTF.

V is TRBV30 and J is TRBJ2-1, with D possibly matching TRBD2 (6 bases). V was trimmed by 4 bases and J by 4 bases, leaving 14 bases between them. The germline V gene encodes CDR1 GTSNPN and CDR2 SVGIG (reference sequence). The CDR3 is 14 amino acids. As DNA, the CDR3 is TGTGCCTGGATCCCGGCTAGCGCATACAATGAGCAGTTCTTC. Its translation is CAWIPASAYNEQFF.

This clone was detected only once. The chain combines TRBV5-4 with TRBJ2-7; 8 bases match TRBD1. The ends lost 4 bases at V and 7 bases at J; junction bases unmatched: 13. Germline lookup yields CDR1 SGHNT and CDR2 YYREEE (reference sequence). This CDR3 region has 15 residues. CDR3 coding DNA: TGTGCCAGCAGCCGGGGGACAGGAGGGTCGAGGGAGCAGTACTTC. Translated: CASSRGTGGSREQYF.